The next 21 T cell receptor beta chains were all read from a single sample in a study of cytomegalovirus exposure and HLA in healthy donors. This table comes from immunoSEQ multiplex PCR, and its TCRdb copy is limited to in-frame clones, with some not included. The table records 150,000 to 200,000 clones, 87% of them present only once. The sample comprised PBMCs. These receptor sequences come from a woman in her 30s in good health and CMV-seronegative.

The chain couples TRBV10-3 to TRBJ1-1; D unresolved. Germline V gives CDR1 ENHRY, CDR2 SYGVKD. This CDR3 is 11 amino acids long. The ends were cut back, 0 bases at V and 10 bases at J, with 6 bases in the middle. CDR3 DNA sequence: TGTGCCATCAGTGAGTCGGCTGTAGCTTTCTTT. This sequence encodes CAISESAVAFF.

The chain links TRBV7-6 to TRBJ1-5, with D unresolved. The CDR3 loop spans 15 amino acids. V was pared by 1 base and J by 0 bases, with 7 bases between. The germline V gene encodes CDR1 SGHVS and CDR2 FNYEAQ. CDR3 sequence (DNA): TGTGCCAGCAGCTTAGACAATCTTAGCAATCAGCCCCAGCATTTT. It specifies CASSLDNLSNQPQHF.

The chain is built from TRBV4-1 and TRBJ2-1; a weak D match, TRBD2 (5 bases). The CDR3 totals 15 residues. With 1 base removed from V and 2 bases from J, the gap between germline ends came to 9 bases. Germline assignment: CDR1 MGHRA and CDR2 YSYEKL. The chain's CDR3 is CASSQVGSTYNEQFF. CDR3 DNA sequence: TGCGCCAGCAGCCAAGTGGGGAGCACCTACAATGAGCAGTTCTTC.

V and J are TRBV9 and TRBJ2-2, with D tentatively TRBD2 (6 bases). Between the trimmed V and J ends, which lost 5 bases and 0 bases, there was a span of 11 bases. The CDR3 covers 15 residues. CDR1 and CDR2 from the germline V gene are SGDLS and YYNGEE. This CDR3 is CASSGGTSNTGELFF. The CDR3 DNA reads TGTGCCAGCAGTGGCGGGACCTCGAACACCGGGGAGCTGTTTTTT.

This clone was found a few times. CDR3 coding DNA: TGTGCCAGCCGCGGGGAGCGGGGCTACACCTTC. It is translated as CASRGERGYTF. The chain combines TRBV4-2 with TRBJ1-2; D unclear. The germline V gene encodes CDR1 LGHNA and CDR2 YNFKEQ. The CDR3 has 11 residues. Trimming took 8 bases from V and 8 from J, leaving 12 bases between them.

The chain links TRBV11-2 to TRBJ2-7, with 9 bases matching TRBD2. CDR3 length equals 14 residues. Unmatched junction bases numbered 4, after V lost 5 bases and J lost 2 bases. The germline CDR1 and CDR2 sequences are SGHAT and FQNNGV. The CDR3, as DNA: TGTGCCAGCAGCCTAGCGGGGTTCGCCTACGAGCAGTACTTC. This sequence encodes CASSLAGFAYEQYF. The variable domain in full, with the rest retrieved from reference TRBV11-2 and TRBJ2-7, is EAGVAQSPRYKIIEKRQSVAFWCNPISGHATLYWYQQILGQGPKLLIQFQNNGVVDDSQLPKDRFSAERLKGVDSTLKIQPAKLEDSAVYLCASSLAGFAYEQYFGPGTRLTVT.

The chain recombines TRBV13 with TRBJ1-6, with 7 bases aligning to TRBD1. This CDR3 has 15 residues. The ends lost 5 bases at V and 4 bases at J; junction bases unmatched: 5. The V gene's germline CDR1 is PRHDT and CDR2 FYEKMQ (reference sequence). The CDR3 DNA reads TGTGCCAGCAGCGAGGGACAGAATTATAATTCACCCCTCCACTTT. The encoded protein is CASSEGQNYNSPLHF.

This chain connects TRBV28 to TRBJ2-2; 7 bases are shared with TRBD1. CDR3 length: 18 residues. Germline V lookup: CDR1 MDHEN, CDR2 SYDVKM. V trimming: 5 bases; J trimming: 2 bases; junction bases outside the gene matches: 14. The CDR3 is CASSAGQGVRSNTGELFF. The CDR3 DNA is TGTGCCAGCAGTGCCGGGCAGGGGGTCAGATCAAACACCGGGGAGCTGTTTTTT.

The chain recombines TRBV21-1 with TRBJ2-1; the DNA was not used to check the table's D call, TRBD1. TRBV21-1 is described as a pseudogene. CDR3 length equals 14 residues. As DNA, the CDR3 is TGTGCCAGCATCCAACCGACAGTACACAATGAGCAGTTCTTC. Amino acids: CASIQPTVHNEQFF.

The gene calls are TRBV4-1 and TRBJ2-5; perhaps TRBD2 as D (5 bases). The CDR3 is made up of 14 amino acids. V lost 4 bases, J lost 0 bases, and 9 bases lay in between. Germline CDR1 is MGHRA and CDR2 is YSYEKL. As DNA, the CDR3 is TGCGCCAGCAGCCTCGGGATAAACCAAGAGACCCAGTACTTC. Translation gives CASSLGINQETQYF.

V and J are TRBV19 and TRBJ1-2; 7 nucleotides line up with TRBD1. The V gene end was trimmed by 6 bases and the J gene end by 7 bases; junction bases not matched to a gene: 17. The CDR3 has 16 amino acids. CDR1 LNHDA and CDR2 SQIVND come from the germline V gene (reference sequence). The CDR3 DNA reads as TGTGCCAGTAGCTCATTAACTACGACAGGGTCCTCTGGCTACACCTTC. Protein sequence: CASSSLTTTGSSGYTF.

The rearrangement uses TRBV7-9 and TRBJ2-7; TRBD2 agrees at 11 bases. This CDR3 spans 15 amino acids. The V and J ends lost 4 bases and 0 bases, in that order; junction bases with no gene match: 2. Germline values: CDR1 SEHNR, CDR2 FQNEAQ (reference sequence). CDR3 sequence: CASSSTSGDSYEQYF. Here the CDR3 DNA reads TGTGCCAGCAGCTCGACTAGCGGGGACTCCTACGAGCAGTACTTC.

The V call is TRBV4-2, the J call TRBJ1-3; D possibly corresponds to TRBD1 (5 bases). There are 18 residues in the CDR3. V lost 2 bases and J lost 0, with 17 bases in between. Germline CDR1 LGHNA, CDR2 YNFKEQ. CDR3 DNA sequence: TGTGCCAGCAGCCAAAGGTTACAGGTCTCACTCTCTGGAAACACCATATATTTT. This encodes CASSQRLQVSLSGNTIYF.

CDR3 sequence reads: CACTGVGEKLFF. DNA for the CDR3: TGTGCCTGTACAGGGGTAGGTGAAAAACTGTTTTTT. The chain couples TRBV30 to TRBJ1-4; the match to TRBD1 covers 7 bases. Trimming cost V 6 bases and J 7 bases; bases outside gene matches: 5. Germline loops: CDR1 GTSNPN, CDR2 SVGIG (reference sequence). The CDR3 is 12 amino acids.

The V gene is TRBV27, the J gene TRBJ2-1; 7 bases match TRBD1. Unmatched junction bases numbered 3, after V lost 0 bases and J lost 4 bases. CDR3 size: 15 residues. Germline-derived CDR1 and CDR2 are MNHEY and SMNVEV (reference sequence). CDR3 in amino acids: CASSLSWTGYNEQFF. CDR3 nucleotide sequence: TGTGCCAGCAGTTTATCCTGGACAGGATACAATGAGCAGTTCTTC.

CDR3 coding DNA: TGTGCCAGCAGCTTGTTGGCGGAGGAAGAGACCCAGTACTTC. This encodes CASSLLAEEETQYF. The rearrangement links TRBV5-6 to TRBJ2-5; maybe TRBD2 (5 bases). Trimming stripped 1 base from V and 3 bases from J, with 10 bases between. From germline, CDR1 is SGHDT and CDR2 YYEEEE. This CDR3 is 14 amino acids long.

The chain carries TRBV10-2 and TRBJ2-7; D is possibly TRBD1 (5 bases). Germline CDR1 and CDR2: WSHSY and SAAADI. The CDR3 spans 13 residues. Between the trimmed V and J ends, which lost 4 bases and 3 bases, there was a span of 10 bases. The CDR3 reads CASSGQGDYEQYF. In nucleotides, the CDR3 is TGCGCCAGCAGTGGCCAGGGCGACTACGAGCAGTACTTC.

The chain links TRBV6-1 to TRBJ1-1; tentative D call: TRBD1 (6 bases). The CDR3 totals 16 residues. CDR1 is MNHNS and CDR2 is SASEGT in the germline V gene. The V end lost 2 bases, the J end lost 2 bases, and 15 bases lay between the germline ends. DNA of the CDR3: TGTGCCAGCAGTGAACTCATGAGGACAGTTAACACTGAAGCTTTCTTT. Amino acid sequence: CASSELMRTVNTEAFF.

The genes are TRBV28 and TRBJ1-1; 9 nucleotides match TRBD1. In germline, CDR1 is MDHEN, CDR2 SYDVKM. This CDR3 region has 15 residues. V shed 3 bases, J shed 3 bases, and the junction held 5 bases outside the gene matches. The CDR3, as DNA: TGTGCCAGCAGTTTCCCGACAGGGGGATACACTGAAGCTTTCTTT. This gives the protein CASSFPTGGYTEAFF.

This chain uses TRBV30 with TRBJ1-2, with TRBD1 identical over 11 bases. The CDR3 extends over 18 amino acids. The germline CDR1 and CDR2 sequences are GTSNPN and SVGIG (reference sequence). The trim removed 4 bases at V and 5 bases at J, leaving 18 bases unmatched. The CDR3 nucleotides read TGTGCCTGGATTCTCCCCCCGGGACAGGGGGAGACAGGTTATGGCTACACCTTC. Residues: CAWILPPGQGETGYGYTF. Variable domain in full (rest from reference TRBV30 and TRBJ1-2): SQTIHQWPATLVQPVGSPLSLECTVEGTSNPNLYWYRQAAGRGLQLLFYSVGIGQISSEVPQNLSASRPQDRQFILSSKKLLLSDSGFYLCAWILPPGQGETGYGYTFGSGTRLTVV.

The chain uses TRBV6-4 and TRBJ2-1, with 9 bases that match TRBD1. Germline-derived CDR1 and CDR2 are MRHNA and SNTAGT. CDR3 length: 16 amino acids. V trimming: 3 bases; J trimming: 8 bases; junction bases outside the gene matches: 11. CDR3 nucleotide sequence: TGTGCCAGCAGTGAGGGATCCGGGACAGGGCCCCATGAGCAGTTCTTC. It yields the protein CASSEGSGTGPHEQFF.